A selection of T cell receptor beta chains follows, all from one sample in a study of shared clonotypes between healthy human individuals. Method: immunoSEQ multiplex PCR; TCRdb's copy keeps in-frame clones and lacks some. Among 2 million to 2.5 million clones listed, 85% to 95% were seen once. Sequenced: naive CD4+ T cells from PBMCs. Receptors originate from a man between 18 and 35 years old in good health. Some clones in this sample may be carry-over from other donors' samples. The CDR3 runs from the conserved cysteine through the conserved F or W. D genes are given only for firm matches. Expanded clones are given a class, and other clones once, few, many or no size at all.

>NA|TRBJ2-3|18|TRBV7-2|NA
TGTGCCAGCAGCTCTAGTTCCTCATCTAGCATGCGGACAGATACGCAGTATTTT
CASSSSSSSSMRTDTQYF
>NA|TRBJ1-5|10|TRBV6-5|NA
TGTGCCAGTGGGCGGCAGCCCCAGCATTTT
CASGRQPQHF
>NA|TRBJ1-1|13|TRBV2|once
TGTGCCAGCAGTTCAGACTGGAACACTGAAGCTTTCTTT
CASSSDWNTEAFF
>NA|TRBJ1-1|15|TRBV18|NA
TGTGCCAGCTCACCTCTGAACGGCCAGAACACTGAAGCTTTCTTT
CASSPLNGQNTEAFF
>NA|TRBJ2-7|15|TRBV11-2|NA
TGTGCCAGCAGCCCTACTAGCCTCAGCTCCTACGAGCAGTACTTC
CASSPTSLSSYEQYF
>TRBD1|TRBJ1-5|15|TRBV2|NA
TGTGCCAGCAGCCGGGGACAGTCAATCTATCAGCCCCAGCATTTT
CASSRGQSIYQPQHF
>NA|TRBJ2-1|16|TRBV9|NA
TGTGCCAGCAGCGTAGGGGGCTTCCCCCCGCTCAATGAGCAGTTCTTC
CASSVGGFPPLNEQFF
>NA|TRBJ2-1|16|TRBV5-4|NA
TGTGCCAGCAGCTCGTGGTCCGGGGCGGCGGGCAATGAGCAGTTCTTC
CASSSWSGAAGNEQFF
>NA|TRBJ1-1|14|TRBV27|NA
TGTGCCAGCAGTTTATCCCCACAGGGCGCCAAAGCTTTCTTT
CASSLSPQGAKAFF
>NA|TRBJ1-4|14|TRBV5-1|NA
TGCGCCAGCAGACAGGGAGAGGGTAATGAAAAACTGTTTTTT
CASRQGEGNEKLFF
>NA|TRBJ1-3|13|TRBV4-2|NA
TGTGCCAGCAGCCAAGGGAGGGGAAACACCATATATTTT
CASSQGRGNTIYF
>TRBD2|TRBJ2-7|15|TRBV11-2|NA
TGTGCCAGCAGCTTATTATCGGGAGGGTGGTACGAGCAGTACTTC
CASSLLSGGWYEQYF
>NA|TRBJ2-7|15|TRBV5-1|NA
TGCGCCAGCAGCTTGGATCCAGGTTACACCTACGAGCAGTACTTC
CASSLDPGYTYEQYF
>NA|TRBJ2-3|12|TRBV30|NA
TGTGCCTGGAGTGTACAGGCAGATACGCAGTATTTT
CAWSVQADTQYF
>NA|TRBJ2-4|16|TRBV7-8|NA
TGTGCCAGCAGCCCCTACGCCCAATCTGCTAAAAACATTCAGTACTTC
CASSPYAQSAKNIQYF
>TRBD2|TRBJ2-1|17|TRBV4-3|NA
TGCGCCAGCAGCCAGGCCCGGACTAGCGGGAGTTTTTATGAGCAGTTCTTC
CASSQARTSGSFYEQFF
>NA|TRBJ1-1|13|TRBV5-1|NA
TGCGCCAGCAGCTTTTCCGAAGGCGCTGAAGCTTTCTTT
CASSFSEGAEAFF
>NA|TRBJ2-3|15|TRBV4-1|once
TGCGCCAGCAGCTTCGGACAATTTAGCACAGATACGCAGTATTTT
CASSFGQFSTDTQYF
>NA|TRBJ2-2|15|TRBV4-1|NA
TGCGCCAGCAGCCAACTGGGGTCGGTTACCGGGGAGCTGTTTTTT
CASSQLGSVTGELFF
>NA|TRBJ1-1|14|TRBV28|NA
TGTGCCAGCACTAGGGGTGGGGGGAACACTGAAGCTTTCTTT
CASTRGGGNTEAFF
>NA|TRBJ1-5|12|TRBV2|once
TGTGCCAGCAGGGACACTAATCAGCCCCAGCATTTT
CASRDTNQPQHF
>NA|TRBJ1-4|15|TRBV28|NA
TGTGCCAGCAGTACCTTTGGGGGAACTAATGAAAAACTGTTTTTT
CASSTFGGTNEKLFF
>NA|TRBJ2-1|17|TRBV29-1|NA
TGCAGCGTTGAGGGGACCCCACCCGGGACTTATTCCCGTGAGCAGTTCTTC
CSVEGTPPGTYSREQFF
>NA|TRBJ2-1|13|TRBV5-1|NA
TGCGCCAGCACCCTGGGGACTTTCAATGAGCAGTTCTTC
CASTLGTFNEQFF
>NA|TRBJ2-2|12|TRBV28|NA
TGTGCCAGCAGTTTGGTAACCGGGGAGCTGTTTTTT
CASSLVTGELFF
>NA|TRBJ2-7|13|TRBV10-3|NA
TGTGCCATCAGCCGGGGACTCCCTGGCGAGCAGTACTTC
CAISRGLPGEQYF
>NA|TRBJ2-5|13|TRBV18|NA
TGTGCCAGCTCACAGGGTTTCGAGGAGACCCAGTACTTC
CASSQGFEETQYF
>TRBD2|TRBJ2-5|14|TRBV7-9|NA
TGTGCCAGCAGCCGCCTGGGGGGGGGAGAGACCCAGTACTTC
CASSRLGGGETQYF
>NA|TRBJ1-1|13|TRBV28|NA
TGTGCCAGCAGTTTCTCGAAGAACACTGAAGCTTTCTTT
CASSFSKNTEAFF
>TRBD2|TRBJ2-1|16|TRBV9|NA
TGTGCCAGCAGCGTCGGCGGGAGGGCCGTCTACAATGAGCAGTTCTTC
CASSVGGRAVYNEQFF
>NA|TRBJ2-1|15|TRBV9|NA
TGTGCCAGCAGCGTAGCACTAGACTCCTACAATGAGCAGTTCTTC
CASSVALDSYNEQFF
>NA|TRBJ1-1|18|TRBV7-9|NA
TGTGCCAGCAGCTTCCCACCCTTCGTAGACCCCTGGACCACTGAAGCTTTCTTT
CASSFPPFVDPWTTEAFF
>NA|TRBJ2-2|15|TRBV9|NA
TGTGCCAGCAGCGTAGGCGGACCAAGGAGGGGGGAGCTGTTTTTT
CASSVGGPRRGELFF
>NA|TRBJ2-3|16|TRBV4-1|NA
TGCGCCAGCAGCCACGGTCAGGGAATCTTCGCAGATACGCAGTATTTT
CASSHGQGIFADTQYF
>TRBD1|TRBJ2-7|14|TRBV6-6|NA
TGTGCCAGCAGGGTCGGACAGGCTTGGTACGAGCAGTACTTC
CASRVGQAWYEQYF
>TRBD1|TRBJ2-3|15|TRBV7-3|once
TGTGCCAGCAGCTCCCTCACAGGGGGCCCAGATACGCAGTATTTT
CASSSLTGGPDTQYF
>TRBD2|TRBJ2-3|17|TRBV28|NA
TGTGCCAGCAGTTTACCCCTCCGGTGGGGGGGGGCAGATACGCAGTATTTT
CASSLPLRWGGADTQYF
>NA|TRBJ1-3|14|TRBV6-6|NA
TGTGCCAGCAATAAACAGACGACTGGAAACACCATATATTTT
CASNKQTTGNTIYF
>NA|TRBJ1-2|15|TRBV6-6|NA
TGTGCCAGCAGTTACGGGGGGGCGCAGAGCTATGGCTACACCTTC
CASSYGGAQSYGYTF
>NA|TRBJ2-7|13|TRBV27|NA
TGTGCCAGCAGTTTGGGCCGCTTTTACGAGCAGTACTTC
CASSLGRFYEQYF
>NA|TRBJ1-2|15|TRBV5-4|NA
TGTGCCAGCAGCTTGGGCCCGACAGCTAACTATGGCTACACCTTC
CASSLGPTANYGYTF
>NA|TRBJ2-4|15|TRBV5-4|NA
TGTGCCAGCAGCTCCCTTCGACAGACCGGAAACATTCAGTACTTC
CASSSLRQTGNIQYF
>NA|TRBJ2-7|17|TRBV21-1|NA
TGTGCCAGCAGCCCAAGGGGGGGGGCCCCACAGATTTACGAGCAGTACTTC
CASSPRGGAPQIYEQYF
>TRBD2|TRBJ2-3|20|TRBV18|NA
TGTGCCAGCTCACCATCGAGGGAACTAGCGGGATCCAAGTGGACAGATACGCAGTATTTT
CASSPSRELAGSKWTDTQYF
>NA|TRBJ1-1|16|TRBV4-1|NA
TGCGCCAGCAGCCACGGGCGAGCCTTTATGAACACTGAAGCTTTCTTT
CASSHGRAFMNTEAFF
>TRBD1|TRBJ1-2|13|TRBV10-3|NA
TGTGCCGCCCTGGCGGGACAGGAGCATGGCTACACCTTC
CAALAGQEHGYTF
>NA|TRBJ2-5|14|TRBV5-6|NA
TGTGCCAGCAGCCCCGGTCGGGTCCAAGAGACCCAGTACTTC
CASSPGRVQETQYF
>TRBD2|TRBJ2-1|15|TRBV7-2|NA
TGTGCCAGCAGCTTAGCGTGGCTAGCGGCCAATGAGCAGTTCTTC
CASSLAWLAANEQFF
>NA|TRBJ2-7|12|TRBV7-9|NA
TGTGCCAGCAGAAACATGGGGGGCGAGCAGTACTTC
CASRNMGGEQYF
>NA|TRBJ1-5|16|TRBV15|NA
TGTGCCACCAGCAGAGATCCAGGACCGAGCAATCAGCCCCAGCATTTT
CATSRDPGPSNQPQHF
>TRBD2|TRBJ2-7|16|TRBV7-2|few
TGTGCCAGCAGCCTCCTAGGACTAGCGGGAGGTGAGGAGCAGTACTTC
CASSLLGLAGGEEQYF